This T cell receptor (beta chain) emerged from a study of blood T cell repertoires in COVID-19. Study as a whole: Acute and convalescent COVID-19 specimens originated in the United States, Italy and Spain.

Authors' analysis steps: Reference gene primer amplification in the assay estimated nucleated cell counts. Data came from immunoSEQ multiplex PCR; TCRdb stores just in-frame clones and leaves some out. D and trimming were read from the DNA, whereas the V and J calls and clone size are those reported in that table. The sample yields 140,000 to 150,000 clones, roughly 84% seen once. The CDR3 runs to 15 residues. CDR1 and CDR2 (germline): SGHNT, YYREEE (reference sequence). V shed 0 bases and J shed 6 bases, with 13 bases lying between them. The chain combines TRBV5-4 with TRBJ2-4; a weak D match, TRBD2 (6 bases). The sequencing sample was made of peripheral blood. The sequence was collected from a human donor in a cohort sampled during active COVID-19. CDR3 nucleotides: TGTGCCAGCAGCTTGGCCCAGGAGGGGTTAAACATTCAGTACTTC. Encoded protein: CASSLAQEGLNIQYF.